Presented here are 23 T cell receptor beta chains from one specimen sequenced in a study of beta chain features in type 1 diabetes. Every bit of the isolated RNA underwent reverse transcription, so sequencing read expressed TCRB transcripts. Profiled with immunoSEQ multiplex PCR; TCRdb holds only in-frame clones, not every one. The sample records just under 150,000 clones, about 10% being singletons. Sequencing input: naive CD4+ T cells from blood. The receptors here all came from a man younger than 35 in good health.

V and J are TRBV13 and TRBJ1-6, with D maybe TRBD1 (6 bases). From germline, CDR1 is PRHDT and CDR2 FYEKMQ (reference sequence). There are 15 residues in the CDR3. V dropped 5 bases and J dropped 6 bases, with 14 bases sitting between them. As DNA, the CDR3 is TGTGCCAGCAGCAGCTACAGGGCGACTAATTCACCCCTCCACTTT. This encodes CASSSYRATNSPLHF.

V usage is TRBV29-1 and J usage is TRBJ1-2, with 8 bases aligning to TRBD1. CDR3 size: 16 residues. Per the germline V gene, CDR1 is SQVTM and CDR2 is ANQGSEA. Trimming removed 6 bases from V and 6 bases from J; junction bases left unmatched: 18. The CDR3 sequence: CSVQSISDREDDGYTF. The CDR3 nucleotides are TGCAGCGTCCAATCAATATCGGACAGGGAGGATGATGGCTACACCTTC.

This clone was seen more than once but under ten times. V gene TRBV28 combines with J gene TRBJ2-5; 7 bases agree with TRBD1. Losses at the gene ends were 6 bases for V and 11 bases for J; bases not matched to a gene: 9. CDR3 length equals 12 residues. Per the germline V gene, CDR1 is MDHEN and CDR2 is SYDVKM. The CDR3 reads CASRGSRQGQYF. For the CDR3, the DNA is TGTGCCAGCAGAGGGTCCCGACAGGGACAGTACTTC.

The chain's CDR3 is CASSIGVTYQETQYF. CDR3 nucleotides: TGCGCCAGCAGCATCGGGGTAACGTACCAAGAGACCCAGTACTTC. This chain connects TRBV5-1 to TRBJ2-5; possibly TRBD2 for D (5 bases). Trimming removed 4 bases at V and 0 bases at J, with 13 bases between. Germline assignment: CDR1 SGHRS and CDR2 YFSETQ. This CDR3 has 15 amino acids.

This clone was counted only a few times. The CDR3 spells CASSRTGVLNYGYTF. DNA of the CDR3: TGTGCCAGCAGCAGAACAGGGGTTCTCAACTATGGCTACACCTTC. The genes are TRBV6-5 and TRBJ1-2, with 7 bases matching TRBD1. Trimming cost V 6 bases and J 2 bases; bases outside gene matches: 9. Germline V gene lookup returns CDR1 MNHEY and CDR2 SVGAGI. The CDR3 loop spans 15 amino acids.

This clone was seen ten or more times. CDR3 loop: CAWTGSSGNTIYF. In DNA, the CDR3 is TGTGCCTGGACAGGCAGCTCTGGAAACACCATATATTTT. The V and J genes are TRBV30 and TRBJ1-3; no definite D call. This CDR3 is built from 13 residues. Germline V CDR1 and CDR2: GTSNPN, SVGIG (reference sequence). Trimming stripped 4 bases from V and 0 bases from J, with 7 bases between.

This chain joins TRBV6-5 and TRBJ2-5; 10 bases map to TRBD2. V lost 7 bases and J lost 5; bases outside the gene matches: 4. The CDR3 has 13 amino acids. Germline V gene data show CDR1 as MNHEY and CDR2 as SVGAGI. CDR3: CASTIAGGETQYF. The CDR3 DNA follows: TGTGCCAGCACTATAGCGGGGGGTGAGACCCAGTACTTC.

The chain employs TRBV14 and TRBJ2-3, with D perhaps TRBD2 (6 bases). The CDR3 is made up of 15 amino acids. Germline CDR1 and CDR2: SGHDN and FVKESK. V was trimmed by 2 bases and J by 3 bases, leaving 12 bases between them. The CDR3 DNA follows: TGTGCCAGCAGCCAAAGGCTGGCGGGGACAGATACGCAGTATTTT. Encoded protein: CASSQRLAGTDTQYF.

This clone turned up a few times. V is TRBV19 and J is TRBJ2-1; 7 nucleotides match TRBD1. Germline V gene lookup returns CDR1 LNHDA and CDR2 SQIVND (reference sequence). The CDR3 contains 15 residues. Trimming cost V 7 bases and J 1 base; bases outside gene matches: 7. Here the CDR3 reads CASTNPGGSYNEQFF. CDR3 in DNA: TGTGCCAGTACTAACCCAGGGGGATCCTACAATGAGCAGTTCTTC.

This clone was observed a handful of times. The V call is TRBV30, the J call TRBJ2-5; D is possibly TRBD2 (7 bases). The CDR3 spans 18 residues. Trimming took 0 bases from V and 4 from J, leaving 24 bases between them. The V gene's germline CDR1 is GTSNPN and CDR2 SVGIG (reference sequence). The CDR3 sequence: CAWSVGDFGGGGGETQYF. For the CDR3, the DNA is TGTGCCTGGAGTGTAGGAGATTTTGGCGGGGGCGGAGGAGAGACCCAGTACTTC.

There are a few counts of this clone. This rearrangement joins TRBV7-9 to TRBJ1-5; D remains unclear. The germline V gene encodes CDR1 SEHNR and CDR2 FQNEAQ (reference sequence). The CDR3 extends over 14 amino acids. Trimming took off 1 base at V and 7 bases at J, with 11 bases between the two ends. In nucleotides, the CDR3 is TGTGCCAGCAGCTTAGATGCGGTACGACAGCCCCAGCATTTT. It is translated as CASSLDAVRQPQHF.

This clone was counted many times. This chain connects TRBV7-2 to TRBJ2-7; D might be TRBD2 (5 bases). V gave up 5 bases and J gave up 7 bases, with 15 bases separating them. Germline CDR1 is SGHTA and CDR2 is FQGNSA. This CDR3 region has 13 residues. The CDR3 protein is CASSLVRGEEQYF. For the CDR3, the DNA is TGTGCCAGCAGCCTAGTCCGGGGAGAAGAGCAGTACTTC.

The chain is built from TRBV11-2 and TRBJ1-5, with D unclear. The CDR3 contains 15 residues. Germline loops: CDR1 SGHAT, CDR2 FQNNGV. Trimming took off 0 bases at V and 2 bases at J, with 8 bases between the two ends. CDR3 loop: CASSLDPVGNQPQHF. In nucleotides, the CDR3 is TGTGCCAGCAGCTTAGATCCAGTTGGCAATCAGCCCCAGCATTTT.

The chain couples TRBV5-1 to TRBJ1-2, with TRBD1 matching 7 bases. The ends lost 0 bases at V and 8 bases at J; junction bases unmatched: 4. Germline CDR1 is SGHRS and CDR2 is YFSETQ. The CDR3 has 13 residues. CDR3 DNA: TGCGCCAGCAGCTTGGGACAGGGAGGCGGCTACACCTTC. Its protein product is CASSLGQGGGYTF.

The J gene is TRBJ2-5, the V gene TRBV9; TRBD1 matches at 9 bases. Germline V gene lookup returns CDR1 SGDLS and CDR2 YYNGEE. The J segment lost 4 bases and the V segment lost 3 bases, leaving 13 bases of the junction unmatched. The CDR3 contains 17 residues. CDR3 protein: CASSAFGGQGLGETQYF. DNA for the CDR3: TGTGCCAGCAGCGCCTTCGGGGGACAGGGACTTGGAGAGACCCAGTACTTC. The variable domain in full, completed from reference TRBV9 and TRBJ2-5, reads DSGVTQTPKHLITATGQRVTLRCSPRSGDLSVYWYQQSLDQGLQFLIQYYNGEERAKGNILERFSAQQFPDLHSELNLSSLELGDSALYFCASSAFGGQGLGETQYFGPGTRLLVL.

This clone was recorded a few times. The J gene is TRBJ2-2, the V gene TRBV11-2; D unresolved. This CDR3 has 13 residues. CDR1 and CDR2 from the germline V gene are SGHAT and FQNNGV. Trimming left V 5 bases short and J 6 bases short, with 10 bases between. In nucleotides, the CDR3 is TGTGCCAGCAGCCCCCGCCGGGCCGGGGAGCTGTTTTTT. Translated, it gives CASSPRRAGELFF.

This clone was detected only a few times. The chain couples TRBV5-1 to TRBJ1-6; D unclear. From germline, CDR1 is SGHRS and CDR2 YFSETQ. This CDR3 is 14 amino acids long. Between the trimmed V and J ends, which lost 0 bases and 10 bases, there was a span of 11 bases. CDR3: CASSLAGEGSPLHF. The CDR3 DNA reads as TGCGCCAGCAGCTTGGCCGGGGAGGGATCACCCCTCCACTTT.

This clone has only a few counts. This sequence joins TRBV7-9 and TRBJ2-7, with D unclear. Trimming cost V 5 bases and J 0 bases, with 17 bases left between them. Germline lookup yields CDR1 SEHNR and CDR2 FQNEAQ (reference sequence). CDR3 size: 16 residues. CDR3 bases: TGTGCCAGCAGCCTTCCCCAACGTCGGTCCTCCTACGAGCAGTACTTC. Translating gives CASSLPQRRSSYEQYF.

The chain links TRBV6-5 to TRBJ2-5, with D maybe TRBD1 (5 bases). Germline CDR1 reads MNHEY; CDR2 reads SVGAGI. The V and J ends lost 2 bases and 4 bases respectively, with 11 bases between them. The CDR3 totals 14 residues. CDR3 protein: CASSYVGARETQYF. Written as DNA, the CDR3 is TGTGCCAGCAGTTACGTAGGGGCGCGAGAGACCCAGTACTTC.

The chain combines TRBV11-3 with TRBJ2-2, with D unclear. Germline V gene sequence: CDR1 SGHNT, CDR2 YENEEA. The CDR3 has 12 amino acids. Trimming removed 3 bases at V and 4 bases at J, with 3 bases between. In nucleotides, the CDR3 is TGTGCCAGCAGCTTCGGCACCGGGGAGCTGTTTTTT. Translation: CASSFGTGELFF.

This chain joins TRBV27 and TRBJ2-1, with D unresolved. Germline assignment: CDR1 MNHEY and CDR2 SMNVEV (reference sequence). The CDR3 consists of 13 residues. The V gene lost 3 bases and the J gene lost 7 bases, with 10 bases spanning the gap. CDR3 sequence: CASSFGRRNEQFF. As DNA, the CDR3 is TGTGCCAGCAGTTTCGGTCGCCGGAATGAGCAGTTCTTC.

The chain employs TRBV4-1 and TRBJ2-4, with D perhaps TRBD1 (5 bases). This CDR3 has 14 amino acids. Looked up from germline, CDR1 is MGHRA and CDR2 is YSYEKL. The V gene lost 1 base and the J gene lost 6 bases, with 10 bases spanning the gap. The CDR3 DNA sequence: TGCGCCAGCAGCCAAGTAGACAGTCGAAACATTCAGTACTTC. Amino acids: CASSQVDSRNIQYF.

This clone occurred a few times. This sequence joins TRBV7-2 and TRBJ2-1, with 8 bases aligning to TRBD2. V trimming: 5 bases; J trimming: 7 bases; junction bases outside the gene matches: 4. Germline V lookup: CDR1 SGHTA, CDR2 FQGNSA. The CDR3 has 13 residues. CDR3 loop: CASSARLANEQFF. In DNA, the CDR3 is TGTGCCAGCAGCGCAAGACTAGCGAATGAGCAGTTCTTC.